The clone carrying this T cell receptor beta chain was seen at least ten times. This specimen comes from a study of T cells in Graves' hyperthyroidism and ophthalmopathy. When ophthalmopathy did not progress within 18 months, Graves' hyperthyroidism was considered stable. Patients aged 18 to 65 with hyperthyroidism were newly diagnosed, with duration under 2 months. Diagnostic decisions used clinical symptoms, serum thyroxine and TRAb, thyroid ultrasound and orbital computed tomography. CDR3 length equals 12 residues. The V and J ends lost 2 bases and 8 bases respectively, with 9 bases between them. Germline V gives CDR1 SEHNR, CDR2 FQNEAQ (reference sequence). There were TCR beta CDR3 regions amplified from RNA transcripts. The HTBI primer set drove a first-round RT-PCR of the TCR CDR3. TCRdb re-derived calls from the multiplex PCR reads in MiXCR, one entry per CDR3 protein. The sample gives around 720,000 distinct CDR3 sequences, roughly a third of which show up once; roughly 30% is in the top ten.

The source is a woman between 40 and 50 years old with Graves' hyperthyroidism. Sequencing input: blood. The chain couples TRBV7-9 to TRBJ1-2; D may be TRBD1 (6 bases). The CDR3 sequence: CASSLQGLGYTF. The CDR3 DNA sequence: TGTGCCAGCAGCTTACAGGGGTTGGGCTACACCTTC. Using reference TRBV7-9 and TRBJ1-2 for the parts outside the CDR3, the full variable domain is DTGVSQNPRHKITKRGQNVTFRCDPISEHNRLYWYRQTLGQGPEFLTYFQNEAQLEKSRLLSDRFSAERPKGSFSTLEIQRTEQGDSAMYLCASSLQGLGYTFGSGTRLTVV.